These T cell receptor beta chains were read from a single sample in a study of brain T cells in children with intractable seizures. Sequencing used immunoSEQ multiplex PCR; TCRdb keeps in-frame clones, though not all of them. The table includes 55,000 to 80,000 clones, around 96% detected once. The starting material was peripheral blood, obtained at surgery. These receptors were obtained from a boy in the first two years of life with focal cortical dysplasia and intractable seizures. The CDR3 runs from the conserved cysteine through the conserved F or W. A D gene is named only where the DNA matches it firmly. The size entry is marked missing in some rows and otherwise reads once, few, many or a size class.

TRBJ1-5 | . | TRBV4-2 | . | TGTGCCAGCAGCCAAGACAGGGGCAGCAATCAGCCCCAGCATTTT | CASSQDRGSNQPQHF
TRBJ1-4 | . | TRBV18 | . | TGTGCCAGCTCATCCAGGGGAACTAATGAAAAACTGTTTTTT | CASSSRGTNEKLFF
TRBJ2-2 | . | TRBV19 | . | TGTGCCAGTTCCGGGACCCCCGCGAACACCGGGGAGCTGTTTTTT | CASSGTPANTGELFF
TRBJ2-5 | . | TRBV7-8 | . | TGTGCCAGCAGCTTACAGACAGGGAGGAAAGAGACCCAGTACTTC | CASSLQTGRKETQYF
TRBJ2-3 | TRBD2 | TRBV3-1/TRBV3-2 | . | TGTGCCAGCAGCCAAGCTATCCGAGGACTAGCGGGAGGGAAAGATACGCAGTATTTT | CASSQAIRGLAGGKDTQYF
TRBJ1-5 | . | TRBV10-3 | . | TGTGCCATCGGCTCCAGGACAGCCGAACATTTT | CAIGSRTAEHF
TRBJ1-6 | . | TRBV21-1 | . | TGTGCCAGCAGCAAATGGGGACTCAGAGATTCACCCCTCCACTTT | CASSKWGLRDSPLHF
TRBJ1-6 | TRBD1 | TRBV28 | . | TGTGCCAGCACCTCCAGGGGGCACGGTAATTCACCCCTCCACTTT | CASTSRGHGNSPLHF
TRBJ2-1 | . | TRBV11-3 | . | TGTGCCAGCAGCTTAATGGGGGGTCAAGGGGATGAGCAGTTCTTC | CASSLMGGQGDEQFF
TRBJ2-3 | TRBD2 | TRBV4-2 | . | TGTGCCAGCAGCCAAGACCCTACTAGCGCGTCTAGCACAGATACGCAGTATTTT | CASSQDPTSASSTDTQYF
TRBJ2-7 | . | TRBV5-6 | . | TGTGCCAGCAGCTCGGCGGGTTTTGAGCAGTACTTC | CASSSAGFEQYF
TRBJ2-7 | . | TRBV7-3 | . | TGTGCCAGCAGCTTAGGAGGGAGTGGCGAGCAGTACTTC | CASSLGGSGEQYF
TRBJ2-7 | . | TRBV7-2 | . | TGTGCCAGCAGCTCGAATTCCGGGACTGTCTCCTACGAGCAGTACTTC | CASSSNSGTVSYEQYF
TRBJ1-2 | . | TRBV5-1 | . | TGCGCCAGCGGGGTTTGGGGATCTTATGGCTACACCTTC | CASGVWGSYGYTF
TRBJ2-3 | . | TRBV29-1 | once | TGCAGCGTTGAGTTGGGCAGAGATGCAGATACGCAGTATTTT | CSVELGRDADTQYF
TRBJ2-2 | . | TRBV10-3 | . | TGTGCCATCAGGGTTGACGGACTGAACACCGGGGAGCTGTTTTTT | CAIRVDGLNTGELFF
TRBJ2-6 | . | TRBV6-1 | . | TGTGCCAGCAGTGAGGGGCCCTTCTCGTCTGGGGCCAACGTCCTGACTTTC | CASSEGPFSSGANVLTF
TRBJ2-7 | . | TRBV7-6 | once | TGTGCCAGCAGCTTAGGGGAGGACGAGCAGTACTTC | CASSLGEDEQYF
TRBJ2-7 | TRBD2 | TRBV19 | . | TGTGCCAGTAGTCTCGCTAGCGGGAGATCGGGCTCCTACGAGCAGTACTTC | CASSLASGRSGSYEQYF
TRBJ1-1 | . | TRBV6-1 | . | TGTGCCAGCAGTGATCTGCAGGGGCGCACTGAAGCTTTCTTT | CASSDLQGRTEAFF
TRBJ2-3 | . | TRBV10-3 | . | TGTGCCATCAGTGCTGGGCCGGCTAGCACAGATACGCAGTATTTT | CAISAGPASTDTQYF
TRBJ2-3 | . | TRBV19 | . | TGTGCCAGTAGTACCGGGGGATCGAGAACGCAGTATTTT | CASSTGGSRTQYF
TRBJ2-3 | . | TRBV2 | . | TGTGCCAGCAGCGCAATGAGTAGCGATACGCAGTATTTT | CASSAMSSDTQYF
TRBJ1-2 | . | TRBV28 | . | TGTGCCAGCAGTTTATCGGACAGACTATATGGCTACACCTTC | CASSLSDRLYGYTF
TRBJ2-7 | . | TRBV3-1/TRBV3-2 | . | TGTGCCAGCAGCCAAGGATTAGCGTCCTACGAGCAGTACTTC | CASSQGLASYEQYF
TRBJ1-3 | . | TRBV24-1 | once | TGTGCCACCAGTGGTGAGGCTTATGCAGGGAACTTATCTGGAAACACCATATATTTT | CATSGEAYAGNLSGNTIYF
TRBJ2-4 | . | TRBV2 | . | TGTGCCAGCAGTGAAGAGGGAAACAGGGTAGCCAAAAACATTCAGTACTTC | CASSEEGNRVAKNIQYF
TRBJ1-4 | . | TRBV28 | . | TGTGCCACGAACAGACAGGCCTTATCAGAAAAACTGTTTTTT | CATNRQALSEKLFF
TRBJ2-3 | . | TRBV4-1 | . | TGCGCCAGCAGCCAAACTCGTACAGATACGCAGTATTTT | CASSQTRTDTQYF